This T cell receptor beta chain is from a study of Graves' ophthalmopathy and Graves' hyperthyroidism. Trimming left V 5 bases short and J 4 bases short, with 12 bases between. The germline V gene encodes CDR1 MDHEN and CDR2 SYDVKM. This CDR3 is 14 amino acids long. Amplifying from RNA transcripts, the study obtained TCR beta CDR3 regions. An opening RT-PCR round employed HTBI primers and preceded a second-round multiplex PCR. TCRdb reprocessed the multiplex PCR reads via MiXCR and lists one record per CDR3 protein. This table has over 150,000 distinct CDR3 sequences, less than 45% appearing once. This rearrangement joins TRBV28 to TRBJ1-3, with D perhaps TRBD1 (6 bases). The clonotype originates from a woman between 35 and 50 years old with Graves' ophthalmopathy. The specimen sequenced was peripheral blood. The CDR3 nucleotides read TGTGCCAGCAGTCCACCCGGGACAGGAAACACCATATATTTT. It yields the protein CASSPPGTGNTIYF.